The clone carrying this T cell receptor beta chain was seen only a few times. Its matching antigen is unknown. This sample is part of a study of T-cell memory formation after mild COVID-19. Study overall: Across donors, TCR clusters were largely donor specific. General study points: The SARS-CoV-2 specificity of second-wave clones reaching peak at day 37 remained unverified.

V was pared by 5 bases and J by 8 bases, with 18 bases between. The CDR3 has 14 residues. The germline V gene encodes CDR1 MNHEY and CDR2 SVGEGT. TCR alpha and TCR beta cDNA libraries carrying sample barcodes and UMIs were produced by 5'RACE using constant-segment primers. TCRdb recomputed calls from the 5' RACE reads with MiXCR, one row per CDR3 protein. The table shows roughly 300,000 distinct CDR3 sequences, with roughly 15% occurring only once. Source material: PBMCs or a T cell subset sorted from them (not recorded which). This TCR came from a man between 18 and 29 years old who had mild COVID-19 (a few samples of this study predate the infection). Cell type and time point are not known. J is TRBJ1-2 and V is TRBV6-2 or TRBV6-3; D is perhaps TRBD1 (5 bases). The CDR3 nucleotides are TGTGCCAGCAGTCAACTCCGGGGCCTCACGGGCTACACCTTC. Its protein is CASSQLRGLTGYTF.